This TCR beta chain stems from a study of CD8+CD57+ T cells in acquired aplastic anemia. On the study more broadly: The mean DNA yield obtained from sorted CD4+ and CD8+ cells came to about 3 ug. Researchers reported that healthy donors averaged about 10 million reads for CD4+ cells. Study observations and caveats: Controls did not differ significantly from patients in CD8+ Simpson's diversity. It was found that about 31 CD8+ CDR3 sequences were shared between patients and controls.

This clonotype was detected many times. Its antigen is unidentified. The use of genomic DNA as template underpinned the TCR beta VDJ and CDR3 profiling. TCRdb itself ran the reads through MiXCR, one entry per CDR3 protein. Of 400,000 to 450,000 distinct CDR3 sequences in the sample, about 70% were seen once. V was pared by 5 bases and J by 2 bases, with 9 bases between. The CDR3 runs 13 residues. Germline CDR1 is SNHLY and CDR2 is FYNNEI. The sequenced sample consisted of sorted CD4+, CD8+, or CD8+CD57+ T cells (not recorded which) from PBMCs. V usage is TRBV2 and J usage is TRBJ1-2; D unclear. The TCR originated in a human donor in good health, serving as a control. This CDR3 is CASSSTSNYGYTF. The CDR3 DNA follows: TGTGCCAGCAGTTCGACATCCAACTATGGCTACACCTTC.